This TCR beta chain stems from a study of cytomegalovirus exposure and HLA in healthy donors. On the study more broadly: A previous analysis identified 100 million or so unique TCR beta sequences derived from about 180 million T cells.

Primers included in the PCR were 60 Vbeta and 13 Jbeta primers. TCRdb keeps only in-frame clones here, not all; method: immunoSEQ multiplex PCR. The table has hundreds of thousands of clones, 65% to 90% seen once. This CDR3 contains 16 residues. Germline V gives CDR1 SGDLS, CDR2 YYNGEE. The ends lost 4 bases at V and 8 bases at J; junction bases unmatched: 15. The study's findings and limits: The study carried out a later analysis of TCR beta sequences. It associated some 18,000 of them with specific HLA alleles at a false discovery rate of 0.05.

Of note for this clone: What it binds is unknown.

The sequence was collected from a girl aged 5-17 years in good health and CMV-seronegative. This chain uses TRBV9 with TRBJ2-3; 8 bases fit TRBD2. The sequenced material came from PBMCs. CDR3 protein: CASSLRTSSHPGTQYF. In DNA, the CDR3 is TGTGCCAGCAGCTTACGGACTAGCTCTCATCCGGGTACGCAGTATTTT.